This T cell receptor (beta chain) was found in a study of Ad26.COV2.S vaccination and SARS-CoV-2 variants. Study at large: The donor belonged to the COV1001 Ad26.COV2.S trial arm. The study, taken as a whole, reports: Placebo recipients had lower spike-specific TCR breadth than vaccine recipients. Reportedly, spike-specific CD8+ and CD4+ T cell responses achieved substantial breadth once vaccination had taken place.

Sequenced by immunoSEQ multiplex PCR; TCRdb stores in-frame clones only, minus some. This sample has about 460,000 clones, with 80% to 90% found just once. The CDR3 sequence is 16 residues long. V shed 1 base and J 6 bases; nucleotides not matched to a gene: 7. CDR1 and CDR2 (germline): SGHRS, YFSETQ. Treatment denoted: some 19 received Ad26.COV2.S at low or high dose, single or two shots; five or six received placebo; per-sample allocation not given. Sampling was done on day 63 after the first vaccine or placebo injection. Expression of Wuhan-strain SARS-CoV-2 spike came from the Ad26 vector that formed the vaccine. With respect to this clone: Its antigen is not known.

The sample was peripheral blood, taken in a trial of Ad26.COV2.S vaccine versus placebo. The receptor comes from a person between 18 and 65 years old who received the Ad26.COV2.S COVID-19 vaccine or a placebo. The genes are TRBV5-1 and TRBJ2-1, with 10 nucleotides matching TRBD1. CDR3 region: CASSLPGTGASNEQFF. DNA for the CDR3: TGCGCCAGCAGCTTGCCCGGGACAGGGGCGAGCAATGAGCAGTTCTTC.